A selection of T cell receptor beta chains follows, all from one sample in a study of early T cells in non-severe SARS-CoV-2 infection. Each CDR3 protein gets one entry after TCRdb re-called the 5' RACE reads with MiXCR. Among tens of thousands of distinct CDR3 sequences, roughly 17% were seen once, and the ten largest hold 5.1%. Sequencing was performed on whole blood, taken at baseline. The source of these receptors is an adult who was a healthcare worker with PCR-confirmed SARS-CoV-2 infection or an uninfected control (not recorded which). Both conserved end residues are part of each CDR3. Fields, in order: J gene, V gene, CDR3 length, clone size, D gene, CDR3 DNA, CDR3 protein. D genes are given only for firm matches. Clone size is not always given. Where it is, it says once, few, many or a class for expanded clones.

J gene: TRBJ2-1
V gene: TRBV5-6
CDR3 length: 15
clone size: few
D gene: .
CDR3 DNA: TGTGCCAGCAGCCCCGACTTGAGCTCCTACAATGAGCAGTTCTTC
CDR3 protein: CASSPDLSSYNEQFF

J gene: TRBJ2-5
V gene: TRBV2
CDR3 length: 14
clone size: .
D gene: TRBD2
CDR3 DNA: TGTGCCAGCAGTGTACAAGCGGGAGGAGAGACCCAGTACTTC
CDR3 protein: CASSVQAGGETQYF

J gene: TRBJ2-1
V gene: TRBV19
CDR3 length: 16
clone size: .
D gene: .
CDR3 DNA: TGTGCCACCTTCCCCCGGGGGCAGGCTACTTTCAATGAGCAGTTCTTC
CDR3 protein: CATFPRGQATFNEQFF

J gene: TRBJ2-3
V gene: TRBV7-6
CDR3 length: 16
clone size: many
D gene: TRBD2
CDR3 DNA: TGTGCCAGCAGCCAGGGAGGGACTAGCGTCGCAGATACGCAGTATTTT
CDR3 protein: CASSQGGTSVADTQYF

J gene: TRBJ2-5
V gene: TRBV2
CDR3 length: 14
clone size: .
D gene: TRBD2
CDR3 DNA: TGTGCCAGCAGAGCGACTGGGAGGGAAGAGACCCAGTACTTC
CDR3 protein: CASRATGREETQYF

J gene: TRBJ2-6
V gene: TRBV12-3/TRBV12-4
CDR3 length: 15
clone size: many
D gene: .
CDR3 DNA: TGTGCCAGCAGTCTCTCAGGGACTGGGGCCAACGTCCTGACTTTC
CDR3 protein: CASSLSGTGANVLTF

J gene: TRBJ2-7
V gene: TRBV5-6
CDR3 length: 16
clone size: .
D gene: TRBD1
CDR3 DNA: TGTGCCAGCAGTCTTTACGTGAGGGGGCAAGACTACGAGCAGTACTTC
CDR3 protein: CASSLYVRGQDYEQYF

J gene: TRBJ1-6
V gene: TRBV30
CDR3 length: 13
clone size: few
D gene: .
CDR3 DNA: TGTGCCTGGACAGTCTCCTATAATTCACCCCTCCACTTT
CDR3 protein: CAWTVSYNSPLHF

J gene: TRBJ2-5
V gene: TRBV7-2
CDR3 length: 15
clone size: few
D gene: .
CDR3 DNA: TGTGCCAGCAGCTTAGTGGGTACTAGTCAAGAGACCCAGTACTTC
CDR3 protein: CASSLVGTSQETQYF

J gene: TRBJ1-2
V gene: TRBV28
CDR3 length: 17
clone size: many
D gene: .
CDR3 DNA: TGTGCCAGCAGTTTCGCCGGTGAGGGGAATACGGACGATGGCTACACCTTC
CDR3 protein: CASSFAGEGNTDDGYTF

J gene: TRBJ1-2
V gene: TRBV12-3/TRBV12-4
CDR3 length: 14
clone size: many
D gene: .
CDR3 DNA: TGTGCCAGCGCGCCAAGTGAGATATCGATTGGCTACACCTTC
CDR3 protein: CASAPSEISIGYTF

J gene: TRBJ2-3
V gene: TRBV24-1
CDR3 length: 15
clone size: .
D gene: TRBD2
CDR3 DNA: TGTGCCACCAGTACGGGGACTAGTCCCACAGATACGCAGTATTTT
CDR3 protein: CATSTGTSPTDTQYF

J gene: TRBJ2-1
V gene: TRBV6-4
CDR3 length: 15
clone size: few
D gene: TRBD2
CDR3 DNA: TGTGCCAGCAGTGAGGGACTAGCGGGAGATAATGAGCAGTTCTTC
CDR3 protein: CASSEGLAGDNEQFF

J gene: TRBJ2-7
V gene: TRBV3-1
CDR3 length: 14
clone size: few
D gene: .
CDR3 DNA: TGTGCCAGCAGAATAGGGACGGCCGAAGGGGAGCAGTACTTC
CDR3 protein: CASRIGTAEGEQYF

J gene: TRBJ2-3
V gene: TRBV12-3/TRBV12-4
CDR3 length: 16
clone size: .
D gene: TRBD2
CDR3 DNA: TGTGCCAGCAGTTTTATATCGACTAGCGCCACAGATACGCAGTATTTT
CDR3 protein: CASSFISTSATDTQYF

J gene: TRBJ2-7
V gene: TRBV4-3
CDR3 length: 17
clone size: few
D gene: .
CDR3 DNA: TGCGCCAGCAGCCAAGATCGGGGGCCAAGGAGCTCCTACGAGCAGTACTTC
CDR3 protein: CASSQDRGPRSSYEQYF

J gene: TRBJ2-7
V gene: TRBV3-1
CDR3 length: 13
clone size: few
D gene: TRBD1
CDR3 DNA: TGTGCCAGCAGCCGGACAGGGGGCGCCGAGCAGTACTTC
CDR3 protein: CASSRTGGAEQYF

J gene: TRBJ2-1
V gene: TRBV20-1
CDR3 length: 11
clone size: few
D gene: .
CDR3 DNA: TGCAGTGCTAGTCCCTACAATGAGCAGTTCTTC
CDR3 protein: CSASPYNEQFF

J gene: TRBJ2-3
V gene: TRBV27
CDR3 length: 15
clone size: .
D gene: TRBD1
CDR3 DNA: TGTGCCAGCAGTCTCCGGACAGGCATCCTGGATACGCAGTATTTT
CDR3 protein: CASSLRTGILDTQYF

J gene: TRBJ1-1
V gene: TRBV4-2
CDR3 length: 16
clone size: .
D gene: TRBD1
CDR3 DNA: TGTGCCAGCAGCCAAGCTTATGGGACAGCGAACACTGAAGCTTTCTTT
CDR3 protein: CASSQAYGTANTEAFF

J gene: TRBJ1-2
V gene: TRBV19
CDR3 length: 16
clone size: .
D gene: .
CDR3 DNA: TGTGCCAGTAGCCCTTGGGGGACATTAGCTAACTATGGCTACACCTTC
CDR3 protein: CASSPWGTLANYGYTF

J gene: TRBJ2-7
V gene: TRBV28
CDR3 length: 14
clone size: .
D gene: TRBD1
CDR3 DNA: TGTGCCAGCAGCGGGTTGGGACAGACCTACGAGCAGTACTTC
CDR3 protein: CASSGLGQTYEQYF

J gene: TRBJ2-5
V gene: TRBV19
CDR3 length: 14
clone size: .
D gene: .
CDR3 DNA: TGTGCCAGTAGTATAAGGTTCAGCCAAGAGACCCAGTACTTC
CDR3 protein: CASSIRFSQETQYF

J gene: TRBJ2-5
V gene: TRBV20-1
CDR3 length: 12
clone size: .
D gene: .
CDR3 DNA: TGCAGTGCTATCGGTGGCAAAGAGACCCAGTACTTC
CDR3 protein: CSAIGGKETQYF

J gene: TRBJ2-7
V gene: TRBV12-3/TRBV12-4
CDR3 length: 17
clone size: few
D gene: TRBD2
CDR3 DNA: TGTGCCAGCAGTCCTGGACTAGCGGGAGGGGACTTCGGCGAGCAGTACTTC
CDR3 protein: CASSPGLAGGDFGEQYF

J gene: TRBJ2-1
V gene: TRBV6-6
CDR3 length: 17
clone size: few
D gene: TRBD2
CDR3 DNA: TGTGCCAGCAGTTACCCACTAGCGGGAGGCCGCCCAGGGGAGCAGTTCTTC
CDR3 protein: CASSYPLAGGRPGEQFF

J gene: TRBJ1-3
V gene: TRBV28
CDR3 length: 15
clone size: few
D gene: .
CDR3 DNA: TGTGCCAGCAGTTTAGGTGGGGGTACTGGAAACACCATATATTTT
CDR3 protein: CASSLGGGTGNTIYF

J gene: TRBJ1-4
V gene: TRBV2
CDR3 length: 10
clone size: few
D gene: .
CDR3 DNA: TGTGCCAGCAGTGAATCGAAACTGTTTTTT
CDR3 protein: CASSESKLFF

J gene: TRBJ2-1
V gene: TRBV6-5
CDR3 length: 15
clone size: many
D gene: .
CDR3 DNA: TGTGCCAGCAGTTACTCGAGAGACTACTACAATGAGCAGTTCTTC
CDR3 protein: CASSYSRDYYNEQFF

J gene: TRBJ2-7
V gene: TRBV20-1
CDR3 length: 13
clone size: few
D gene: .
CDR3 DNA: TGCAGTGCTAGGGGTACTAGCTTAGTTGAGCAGTACTTC
CDR3 protein: CSARGTSLVEQYF

J gene: TRBJ2-7
V gene: TRBV25-1
CDR3 length: 15
clone size: many
D gene: .
CDR3 DNA: TGTGCCAGCAGTGAATATGTCCCCGACACCTACGAGCAGTACTTC
CDR3 protein: CASSEYVPDTYEQYF

J gene: TRBJ2-3
V gene: TRBV11-2
CDR3 length: 16
clone size: .
D gene: TRBD2
CDR3 DNA: TGTGCCAGCAGCCAGGGACTAGCGGGAGAGACAGATACGCAGTATTTT
CDR3 protein: CASSQGLAGETDTQYF

J gene: TRBJ2-1
V gene: TRBV5-1
CDR3 length: 15
clone size: few
D gene: TRBD1
CDR3 DNA: TGCGCCAGCAGCTCAGGGACAGCAACCTACAATGAGCAGTTCTTC
CDR3 protein: CASSSGTATYNEQFF

J gene: TRBJ1-6
V gene: TRBV20-1
CDR3 length: 14
clone size: few
D gene: .
CDR3 DNA: TGCAGTGCTAGAGGGGGGTCGGGGAATTCACCCCTCCACTTT
CDR3 protein: CSARGGSGNSPLHF

J gene: TRBJ2-1
V gene: TRBV11-3
CDR3 length: 14
clone size: .
D gene: TRBD2
CDR3 DNA: TGTGCCAGCAGCTTAGAACTAGCGGGAGCTGAGCAGTTCTTC
CDR3 protein: CASSLELAGAEQFF

J gene: TRBJ2-7
V gene: TRBV20-1
CDR3 length: 12
clone size: .
D gene: .
CDR3 DNA: TGCAGTGTAGGGCTAGCCGGTTACGAGCAGTACTTC
CDR3 protein: CSVGLAGYEQYF

J gene: TRBJ2-3
V gene: TRBV7-2
CDR3 length: 14
clone size: many
D gene: TRBD2
CDR3 DNA: TGTGCCAGCAGCCTAGCGGGGGTTACAGATACGCAGTATTTT
CDR3 protein: CASSLAGVTDTQYF

J gene: TRBJ2-1
V gene: TRBV3-1
CDR3 length: 12
clone size: few
D gene: TRBD2
CDR3 DNA: TGTGCCAGCAGCCGGACTAGCAATGAGCAGTTCTTC
CDR3 protein: CASSRTSNEQFF

J gene: TRBJ1-2
V gene: TRBV21-1
CDR3 length: 19
clone size: .
D gene: .
CDR3 DNA: TGTGCCAGCAGATCGATATCTGGGAGGGCTTTCAATACTAACTATGGCTACACCTTC
CDR3 protein: CASRSISGRAFNTNYGYTF

J gene: TRBJ2-3
V gene: TRBV5-4
CDR3 length: 16
clone size: many
D gene: .
CDR3 DNA: TGTGCCAGCAGCTTGGCGACAGGATTTGGTACAGATACGCAGTATTTT
CDR3 protein: CASSLATGFGTDTQYF

J gene: TRBJ2-7
V gene: TRBV7-9
CDR3 length: 19
clone size: few
D gene: .
CDR3 DNA: TGTGCCAGCAGCTTAGGCTCTGGGCGGGAAGGACCCTTATCCTACGAGCAGTACTTC
CDR3 protein: CASSLGSGREGPLSYEQYF

J gene: TRBJ2-5
V gene: TRBV6-6
CDR3 length: 11
clone size: .
D gene: .
CDR3 DNA: TGTGCCAGCCGGCGACTAGAGACCCAGTACTTC
CDR3 protein: CASRRLETQYF

J gene: TRBJ1-1
V gene: TRBV12-5
CDR3 length: 14
clone size: few
D gene: .
CDR3 DNA: TGTGCTAGTGGTTTGGGCTCCCCGGGGACTGAAGCTTTCTTT
CDR3 protein: CASGLGSPGTEAFF

J gene: TRBJ1-1
V gene: TRBV5-1
CDR3 length: 12
clone size: few
D gene: .
CDR3 DNA: TGCGCCAGCAAACGGAAGAACACTGAAGCTTTCTTT
CDR3 protein: CASKRKNTEAFF

J gene: TRBJ2-3
V gene: TRBV6-2/TRBV6-3
CDR3 length: 16
clone size: .
D gene: TRBD1
CDR3 DNA: TGTGCCAGCAGTTACAGGGGGCCCTCTAGCACAGATACGCAGTATTTT
CDR3 protein: CASSYRGPSSTDTQYF

J gene: TRBJ2-7
V gene: TRBV5-1
CDR3 length: 15
clone size: many
D gene: .
CDR3 DNA: TGCGCCAGCAGCTTAGGCGACATTTACTCCTACGAGCAGTACTTC
CDR3 protein: CASSLGDIYSYEQYF

J gene: TRBJ1-1
V gene: TRBV9
CDR3 length: 14
clone size: .
D gene: .
CDR3 DNA: TGTGCCAGCAGCGTAGAGGTCGAGAACACTGAAGCTTTCTTT
CDR3 protein: CASSVEVENTEAFF

J gene: TRBJ2-7
V gene: TRBV5-1
CDR3 length: 13
clone size: few
D gene: TRBD1
CDR3 DNA: TGCGCCAGCAGCCCGACAGGGGACAACGAGCAGTACTTC
CDR3 protein: CASSPTGDNEQYF

J gene: TRBJ2-1
V gene: TRBV28
CDR3 length: 17
clone size: many
D gene: TRBD2
CDR3 DNA: TGTGCCAGCAGTTCGAATCCCGGGACTAGCGGTAACAATGAGCAGTTCTTC
CDR3 protein: CASSSNPGTSGNNEQFF

J gene: TRBJ1-2
V gene: TRBV3-2
CDR3 length: 13
clone size: .
D gene: .
CDR3 DNA: TGTGCCAGCAGCCAAGGGGACACTTATGGCTACACCTTC
CDR3 protein: CASSQGDTYGYTF

J gene: TRBJ2-3
V gene: TRBV5-1
CDR3 length: 13
clone size: few
D gene: .
CDR3 DNA: TGCGCCAGCAGCTTGAGCGGAGGGGATACGCAGTATTTT
CDR3 protein: CASSLSGGDTQYF

J gene: TRBJ2-1
V gene: TRBV29-1
CDR3 length: 14
clone size: many
D gene: TRBD2
CDR3 DNA: TGCAGCGTTGTTCTAGCGGGATTCTACAATGAGCAGTTCTTC
CDR3 protein: CSVVLAGFYNEQFF